The present entry profiles one T cell receptor (beta chain) with its context. The observed sequence ends 3 residues before the CDR3 terminus, with the missing tail filled in from the germline J gene. V was clipped by 6 bases and J by 2 bases; unmatched bases: 7. The CDR3 has 14 residues. In germline, CDR1 is MNHEY, CDR2 SVGEGT. This record comes from a study of T cells in women clearing cervical HPV infection. HPV was found by MY09/MY11 PCR and dot-blot genotyping. Assay used: immunoSEQ multiplex PCR; TCRdb lists only in-frame clones, some missing. This repertoire includes 25,000 to 35,000 clones. The source of this sequence is a woman aged 18-70 years with a cervical HPV16 infection that either progressed to CIN3+ or cleared (not recorded which). Sequenced sample: blood buffy coat. V and J are TRBV6-2 or TRBV6-3 and TRBJ2-7, with 7 positions matching TRBD2. The CDR3 loop is CASSPGGWAYEQYF. The sequenced part of the CDR3 DNA is TGTGCCAGCAGCCCCGGGGGGTGGGCCTACGAG.